This T cell receptor (beta chain) derives from a study of cytomegalovirus exposure and HLA in healthy donors (dated by TCRdb to 2016 to 2017). Describing the broader study: According to an earlier analysis of 550 to 750 of the donors, 150 million to 200 million T cells yielded 120 million or so unique TCR beta sequences and 276 Gb of sequence data. An early release covering about 600 HLA-typed donors comprised 300 to 350 gigabases of sequencing data and tens of millions of unique TCR sequences. Of the roughly 390 genotyped donors, approximately 81% were placed in the genetic ancestry cluster associated with self-reported Caucasian donors. The study aimed to test whether signatures of past pathogen exposure could be identified by cataloging public T cell receptors. The study used immunosequencing to profile the T cell repertoires of approximately 690 subjects and linked those repertoires to cytomegalovirus serostatus. In addition to the first cohort of 666 subjects, a separate validation cohort of over 90 different subjects was used. High-throughput TCR immunosequencing, statistical association of individual TCRs with disease status, and machine learning were combined to predict cytomegalovirus infection status. A later analysis re-analyzed previously published TCR beta repertoires from roughly 630 donors and added high-resolution HLA genotyping to study TCR occurrence patterns. Rather than using new phenotypic data, the later analysis identified candidate immune exposures from TCR beta sequences and from how often those sequences occurred across donors. An earlier analysis of about 600 of the donors used high-throughput TCR beta sequencing to judge whether each TCR beta V gene segment behaved as functional or pseudogenic. Alongside the repertoire data, information on donor age, sex, ethnicity and CMV serostatus was compiled. A later genetic analysis used genome-wide SNP genotypes for about 55% of the 666 donors, treating that subset as a discovery cohort. Every discovery cohort repertoire had been produced on one sequencing platform. HLA typing covered class I and class II loci at four-digit resolution. Typing coverage varied by locus: roughly 629-640 donors for A, B, C, DRB1 and DQB1; approximately 560 for DQA1; about 600 for DPA1; around 490 for DPB1. Roughly 5 DR-DQ haplotypes were treated as single units for association and clustering because of strong linkage in the cohort. Among 398 genotyped donors of the cohort, an average of roughly 240,000 unique TCR beta nucleotide sequences were sequenced per donor, roughly 18% of them non-productive.

Broader findings and caveats from the paper: According to a later analysis, TCR association rates differed among HLA loci, with DRB1 alleles showing the most associated TCRs and HLA-C alleles showing the fewest. Because counts were too low, roughly 18 rarely observed V segments, including chromosome 9 orphons, were left out of the earlier analysis of 587 of the donors. It was suggested by the authors that the approach could potentially be generalized to other disease states and immunological phenotypes. Correlated functional status among segregating V segments might reflect linkage disequilibrium, but an unknown experimental factor could not be ruled out. In a later analysis, some 17,000 TCR beta sequences were associated with specific HLA alleles at a false discovery rate of 0.05. Most CMV-associated TCR beta chains appeared to be HLA-restricted in a later analysis, and the HLA associations seemed to be driven largely by CMV exposure. Because HLA typing was unavailable for some donors at each locus, only the typed subset was used in association tests. Three of the identified cytomegalovirus-associated TCR beta chains were confirmed in vitro to be specific for cytomegalovirus antigens. In a later genetic analysis, a missense DCLRE1C variant was associated with V-gene and J-gene trimming of TCR beta chains, and the association was replicated in an independent cohort. A total of roughly 160 TCR beta chains were listed by the study as associated with cytomegalovirus. In a later analysis, HLA-associated TCR beta chains were found to be more clonally expanded and to have lower generation probabilities than equally common non-associated chains. Roughly uniform sequencing depth across donors was assumed in presence/absence analyses, although this assumption may not hold. In a later analysis, several top co-occurrence clusters were reported to appear linked to parvovirus B19, influenza, CMV and Epstein-Barr virus. Some IMGT-functional V segments, including TRBV6-2 and TRBV6-3, could not be distinguished by the 87-base-pair reads and were therefore excluded. Across donors, most TCR sequences were observed very rarely, whereas some public TCRs were present in many individuals. A further reported finding was that TCR beta sequences accurately predicted the HLA-A and HLA-B alleles for most subjects in the first cohort. When HLA alleles, especially DR and DQ, strongly co-occurred, attributing TCR associations to individual alleles was difficult. In an earlier analysis of some 550 of the donors, most TCR beta V segments were observed in productive rearrangements about 87% or about 30% of the time, broadly matching IMGT annotations. The sequencing pipeline was judged likely to have produced a cluster of highly shared sequence variants as a technical artifact. A later genetic analysis reported fewer N-insertions in productive TCRs among donors in an Asian-associated ancestry cluster than the roughly 650-donor mean. In this cohort, only TCR beta chains were sequenced, and detectable features were limited by the absence of alpha or paired-chain data. CMV serostatus was the only immune exposure information available for the cohort. Cytomegalovirus status was reported to be diagnosed by the classifier with high specificity and sensitivity in both the original and validation cohorts.

The CDR3, from cysteine to phenylalanine, totals 18 residues. The DNA shown is the 54-base CDR3, in frame from base 1. For CDR1 and CDR2, the germline V gene lists MNHNS and SASEGT. Trimming accounts for 4 bases at V and 0 bases at J, while the number of junction bases matched to no gene is 12. The cohort comprised around 690 healthy bone marrow donors. At the time of sampling, every cohort member was nominally healthy, though immune exposures that went unrecorded were likely present. The donor tested CMV seronegative and was one of the 352 seronegative cohort members. Every donor gave a peripheral blood sample, and the peripheral blood mononuclear cells from that sample were used for TCR beta sequencing. Genomic DNA was extracted from the blood cell samples with the Qiagen DNeasy Blood Extraction Kit. As regards this clone: This receptor's antigen is unknown. No much larger clone is present one base from it, and per-base qualities are unavailable.

Library generation was performed with the immunoSEQ multiplex PCR assay. A mixture of 60 forward primers for TCR Vbeta segments and 13 reverse primers for TCR Jbeta segments was used in the multiplex PCR. Amplification of the CDR3 region of rearranged TCR beta genes was performed with a multiplex PCR assay on genomic DNA. The Illumina HiSeq System was used to sequence the amplified TCR beta libraries as 87-base-pair reads. The authors' analysis ran thus. Across the 666 repertoires, a later analysis counted roughly 84 million unique TCR beta chains, 9 million to 14 million of which were shared by at least two donors. Raw reads were error-corrected and collapsed into unique sequences by a nearest-neighbor algorithm in which closely related sequences were merged to remove PCR and sequencing errors. CDR3 sequences were aligned to IMGT reference sequences to assign V, D and J gene segments. For a sequence to be retained, at least a six-nucleotide match to both a V gene segment and a J gene segment was required. A rearrangement was called productive if the CDR3 had no stop codons and remained in frame with V and J, and every other rearrangement was called non-productive. Following IMGT convention, CDR3 was defined as the stretch from the second conserved V-encoded cysteine up to the conserved J-encoded phenylalanine. The earlier analysis of 587 of the donors excluded any sequence lacking an unambiguous match to a single V gene segment. In an earlier analysis of several hundred of the donors, V segments were called functional above 56.7% productive rearrangements and were called segregating when the between-donor standard deviation exceeded 5%. A statistical classification framework was built for diagnosing cytomegalovirus status from the catalog of TCR beta chain sequences. In a later analysis, V and J genes were assigned by comparing TCR nucleotide sequences against IMGT/GENE-DB human TR gene sequences. A later analysis assigned CDR3 sequences and most-parsimonious VDJ recombination scenarios with the TCRdist pipeline. In a later analysis, each TCR beta chain was defined by its CDR3 amino acid sequence together with its V-gene family, and reads without a unique V-gene family were excluded. In a later analysis, approximately 590 highly shared, low-generation-probability nucleotide sequences were removed to address suspected cross-contamination and a sequencing artifact. For each public chain, a later analysis derived a clonal expansion index from normalized ranks of inferred template counts within each repertoire. A later analysis computed generation probabilities with a VDJ recombination model fitted to out-of-frame rearrangements, and checked the results against IGoR. A later analysis scored TCR-TCR, TCR-HLA and TCR-CMV co-occurrence with hypergeometric tests, applying a repertoire-size bias correction to TCR pairs. To estimate false discovery rates, a later analysis permuted the HLA or CMV assignments 20 times. In a later analysis, co-occurring TCRs were grouped using DBSCAN, with TCRdist sequence similarity added in when clustering inside HLA-allele-positive subsets. For co-occurrence clustering, repertoires with fewer than 30,000 or more than 120,000 public chains were excluded, along with roughly 5 repertoires with anomalous nucleotide sharing. As stored in TCRdb, this immuneACCESS dataset retains in-frame rearrangements with V and J assigned. A fraction of the clones does not appear; measured against another copy, unresolved V genes explain less than half of the discrepancy, and the remainder lacks a known reason. D and trimming come from the DNA, and the V and J calls and clone size come from that table. In all, the sample holds 110,000 to 150,000 clones, and 70% to 75% of those were seen once. The ten most abundant clones make up roughly 1.7% of the sample.

The sequencing input was PBMCs. The chain uses TRBV6-1 and TRBJ2-4, with 7 middle bases fitting TRBD1. The clonotype originates from a woman aged 25-40 years in good health and CMV-seronegative. The DNA sequence is given as TGTGCCAGCAGTGGGACAGGCACCACCGGACCAGCCAAAAACATTCAGTACTTC. Its amino acids are CASSGTGTTGPAKNIQYF.